Each of the 16 T cell receptor beta chains below was sequenced from the same sample in a study of control samples from healthy donors and cancer patients. Clones were read by immunoSEQ multiplex PCR, and TCRdb kept only the in-frame ones, dropping some. The profile shows about 110,000 clones, around four fifths of them singletons. The sequenced sample consisted of blood. These receptors were obtained from a woman in her forties or fifties in good health.

V usage is TRBV27 and J usage is TRBJ1-1, with D possibly being TRBD1 (6 bases). The germline V and J ends were trimmed by 5 bases and 2 bases, with 12 bases remaining between them. The germline gives CDR1 MNHEY, CDR2 SMNVEV (reference sequence). The CDR3 has 14 residues. This CDR3 is CASSMQGSNTEAFF. The CDR3 DNA reads as TGTGCCAGCAGTATGCAGGGGTCCAACACTGAAGCTTTCTTT.

The chain carries TRBV18 and TRBJ2-1, with D unclear. Trimming removed 2 bases at V and 9 bases at J, with 14 bases between. Per germline, CDR1 KGHSH and CDR2 LQKENI. The CDR3 covers 14 residues. CDR3 sequence reads: CASSPSRAVGEQFF. DNA of the CDR3: TGTGCCAGCTCACCAAGCCGGGCGGTAGGTGAGCAGTTCTTC. The entire variable domain, with the rest obtained from reference TRBV18 and TRBJ2-1, is as follows: NAGVMQNPRHLVRRRGQEARLRCSPMKGHSHVYWYRQLPEEGLKFMVYLQKENIIDESGMPKERFSAEFPKEGPSILRIQQVVRGDSAAYFCASSPSRAVGEQFFGPGTRLTVL.

The chain links TRBV6-4 to TRBJ1-6; D is perhaps TRBD1 (5 bases). Trimming took off 4 bases at V and 9 bases at J, with 13 bases between the two ends. This CDR3 region has 14 residues. CDR1 MRHNA and CDR2 SNTAGT come from the germline V gene. The DNA of the CDR3 is TGTGCCAGCAGTGTCGACACTCAGGGTTCACCCCTCCACTTT. Its protein product is CASSVDTQGSPLHF.

The gene calls are TRBV6-9 and TRBJ1-4, with unresolved D. The V end was cut by 3 bases, the J end by 12 bases, with 14 bases between. Germline V gives CDR1 MNHGY, CDR2 SVAAGI. The CDR3 has 13 residues. CDR3 loop: CASSYVTFWELFF. The CDR3 DNA is TGTGCCAGCAGTTACGTAACGTTTTGGGAACTGTTTTTT.

The chain carries TRBV5-6 and TRBJ2-4; no definite D call. Germline V gives CDR1 SGHDT, CDR2 YYEEEE. The CDR3 is 14 residues long. The V end lost 2 bases, the J end lost 5 bases, and 11 bases lay between the germline ends. The CDR3 DNA follows: TGTGCCAGCAGCTTCGACCTTTCTCAAAACATTCAGTACTTC. As protein: CASSFDLSQNIQYF. The variable domain in full, completed from reference TRBV5-6 and TRBJ2-4, reads DAGVTQSPTHLIKTRGQQVTLRCSPKSGHDTVSWYQQALGQGPQFIFQYYEEEERQRGNFPDRFSGHQFPNYSSELNVNALLLGDSALYLCASSFDLSQNIQYFGAGTRLSVL.

This chain joins TRBV5-8 and TRBJ1-4, with a tentative D call TRBD1 (6 bases). Trimming shortened V by 5 bases and J by 0 bases, and 14 bases separated the two germline ends. The germline CDR1 and CDR2 sequences are SGHTS and YDEGEE. The CDR3 spans 16 residues. DNA for the CDR3: TGTGCCAGCAGGGCCGGGACATCTGCAACTAATGAAAAACTGTTTTTT. Translating it yields CASRAGTSATNEKLFF.

This chain joins TRBV6-5 and TRBJ1-4, with 9 bases that match TRBD1. The length of the CDR3 is 13 residues. The germline V gene encodes CDR1 MNHEY and CDR2 SVGAGI. Unmatched junction bases numbered 4, after V lost 6 bases and J lost 8 bases. The CDR3 coding sequence is TGTGCCAGCAGCAATGGACAGGGGGAAAAACTGTTTTTT. Its translation is CASSNGQGEKLFF.

This chain uses TRBV29-1 with TRBJ1-2; possibly TRBD1 for D (5 bases). This CDR3 comprises 12 residues. V was shortened by 2 bases and J by 8 bases, with 12 bases between the two germline ends. CDR1 is SQVTM and CDR2 is ANQGSEA in the germline V gene. CDR3 sequence reads: CSVERVDTGYTF. The CDR3 nucleotides are TGCAGCGTTGAACGGGTGGACACCGGCTACACCTTC.

This chain uses TRBV5-1 with TRBJ2-7; TRBD1 agrees at 8 bases. The germline V gene has CDR1 SGHRS and CDR2 YFSETQ. Trimming cost V 3 bases and J 6 bases; bases outside gene matches: 11. The CDR3 is 15 residues long. DNA of the CDR3: TGCGCCAGCAGCTCGGCCGGACAGGGCGCGGGCGAGCAGTACTTC. Its protein is CASSSAGQGAGEQYF.

The chain links TRBV4-3 to TRBJ2-2; the match to TRBD2 covers 12 bases. V lost 1 base to trimming and J lost 7 bases; unmatched junction nucleotides: 4. This CDR3 is 16 amino acids long. Germline V gene lookup returns CDR1 LGHNA and CDR2 YSLEER. DNA of the CDR3: TGCGCCAGCAGCCAAGGAACTAGCGGGGGGTTCGGGGAGCTGTTTTTT. Translating gives CASSQGTSGGFGELFF.

The V gene is TRBV7-6, the J gene TRBJ2-5, with 11 bases aligning to TRBD2. The CDR3 covers 16 residues. CDR1 and CDR2 from the germline V gene are SGHVS and FNYEAQ. Losses at the gene ends were 0 bases for V and 5 bases for J; bases not matched to a gene: 5. CDR3 loop: CASSLASGGARETQYF. CDR3 nucleotides: TGTGCCAGCAGCTTAGCTAGCGGGGGGGCCCGGGAGACCCAGTACTTC.

The V call is TRBV24-1, the J call TRBJ2-3; possible D gene TRBD2, 6 bases. The CDR3 is 15 amino acids. The V and J ends lost 6 bases and 0 bases respectively, with 12 bases between them. Germline-derived CDR1 and CDR2 are KGHDR and SFDVKD. The CDR3: CATSLRGTSTDTQYF. Written as DNA, the CDR3 is TGTGCCACCAGTCTCCGGGGGACTAGCACAGATACGCAGTATTTT.

The gene calls are TRBV19 and TRBJ1-3; 7 bases agree with TRBD1. From germline, CDR1 is LNHDA and CDR2 SQIVND (reference sequence). The length of the CDR3 is 19 residues. Trimming took 5 bases from V and 0 from J; bases not matched to a gene: 16. This CDR3 is CASSPRDRVLSASGNTIYF. The DNA for the CDR3 is TGTGCCAGTAGTCCCCGGGACAGAGTACTTTCCGCCTCTGGAAACACCATATATTTT.

The chain employs TRBV3-1 (or the pseudogene TRBV3-2) and TRBJ2-7; D ambiguous. The CDR3 is 14 residues long. Trimming removed 2 bases from V and 3 bases from J, with 11 bases in between. Germline CDR1 and CDR2: LGHDT and YNNKEL (reference sequence). The CDR3 protein is CASSQITSLYEQYF. The CDR3 DNA is TGTGCCAGCAGCCAAATCACGAGCCTCTACGAGCAGTACTTC.

In its sample, this clone was seen a few times. Other nucleotide sequences in the sample specify the same CDR3. The rearrangement uses TRBV19 and TRBJ2-5; D is uncertain. V lost 6 bases, J lost 5 bases, and 10 bases lay in between. This CDR3 spans 12 amino acids. CDR1 and CDR2 from the germline V gene are LNHDA and SQIVND (reference sequence). CDR3 protein: CASRQVGETQYF. The CDR3, as DNA: TGTGCCAGTAGGCAGGTTGGGGAGACCCAGTACTTC.

This chain joins TRBV19 and TRBJ2-7; 8 bases map to TRBD1. This CDR3 is built from 14 residues. The germline V gene has CDR1 LNHDA and CDR2 SQIVND (reference sequence). The ends lost 5 bases at V and 1 base at J; junction bases unmatched: 4. CDR3 in DNA: TGTGCCAGTAGTCGGACAGGGAATTCCTACGAGCAGTACTTC. Translated: CASSRTGNSYEQYF.